Following are 29 T cell receptor beta chains from one sample sequenced in a study of human T cells and chemical hapten exposure (TCRdb year 2021). Receptor libraries were prepared by RACE. Sequenced using a NextSeq 500. TCRdb ran its own pipeline on the public reads, namely fastp trimming at Q25 and MiXCR clone calling, and kept in-frame beta chains. Rows merge per CDR3 protein into single entries with the most common DNA and genes. Recorded for this sample are under 70,000 distinct CDR3 sequences; roughly 12% of them occurred a single time. In total, the top ten clones hold 3% to 4.5% of the sample. The time point label corresponds to: pre-sensitization, week 0. The meaning of the sample's treatment or condition label: therapeutic diphenylcyclopropenone sensitization with weekly scalp DPC. The material was whole blood, obtained in connection with sensitization to the hapten diphenylcyclopropenone (DPC). These receptors were collected from a woman between 35 and 50 years old with alopecia areata. Some clones in this sample may be carry-over from other donors' samples.

This clonotype was seen a few times. The gene calls are TRBV9 and TRBJ2-7; 8 positions agree with TRBD2. This CDR3 region has 14 residues. V shed 0 bases and J 2 bases; nucleotides not matched to a gene: 1. CDR1 and CDR2 (germline): SGDLS, YYNGEE. The CDR3 DNA reads TGTGCCAGCAGCGTAGACGGGGGGGCCTACGAGCAGTACTTC. Translated, it gives CASSVDGGAYEQYF.

This chain joins TRBV18 and TRBJ2-1, with TRBD2 matching over 9 bases. V dropped 3 bases and J dropped 6; count of bases not matched to a gene: 9. Germline CDR1 reads KGHSH; CDR2 reads LQKENI. The CDR3 has 16 amino acids. The CDR3 bases are TGTGCCAGCTCACCCCAGGGAAGCGGGGGGCCCAATGAGCAGTTCTTC. Amino acids: CASSPQGSGGPNEQFF.

This clonotype was found a few times. This chain joins TRBV7-2 and TRBJ1-2; possible D gene TRBD1, 6 bases. Germline lookup yields CDR1 SGHTA and CDR2 FQGNSA. The V gene lost 6 bases and the J gene lost 6 bases, with 14 bases spanning the gap. The CDR3 runs to 13 residues. CDR3 in amino acids: CASSLSGADGYTF. The CDR3 DNA reads TGTGCCAGCAGTCTTTCAGGGGCTGATGGCTACACCTTC.

This clonotype occurred a few times. The chain joins TRBV5-6 to TRBJ2-2, with 16 bases matching TRBD2. The CDR3 consists of 17 residues. Losses at the gene ends were 2 bases for V and 9 bases for J; bases not matched to a gene: 7. Looked up from germline, CDR1 is SGHDT and CDR2 is YYEEEE. The DNA of the CDR3 is TGTGCCAGCAGCTTCGGGACTAGCGGGGGGGCCGCCAGGGAGCTGTTTTTT. Translating gives CASSFGTSGGAARELFF. The whole variable domain, remainder taken from reference TRBV5-6 and TRBJ2-2, is DAGVTQSPTHLIKTRGQQVTLRCSPKSGHDTVSWYQQALGQGPQFIFQYYEEEERQRGNFPDRFSGHQFPNYSSELNVNALLLGDSALYLCASSFGTSGGAARELFFGEGSRLTVL.

V usage is TRBV6-1 and J usage is TRBJ2-2; TRBD2 matches at 10 bases. The V gene's germline CDR1 is MNHNS and CDR2 SASEGT. There are 16 residues in the CDR3. V shed 2 bases and J 5 bases; nucleotides not matched to a gene: 5. CDR3 bases: TGTGCCAGCAGTGAATGGGTAGCGGGAGGAACCGGGGAGCTGTTTTTT. Translated: CASSEWVAGGTGELFF.

J is TRBJ2-1 and V is TRBV6-6, with TRBD1 identical over 8 bases. This CDR3 comprises 15 residues. Germline CDR1 and CDR2: MNHNY and SVGAGI (reference sequence). V lost 0 bases to trimming and J lost 4 bases; unmatched junction nucleotides: 2. The CDR3 nucleotides are TGTGCCAGCAGTTACTCGAGGGACAGGTACAATGAGCAGTTCTTC. Its protein is CASSYSRDRYNEQFF.

This clonotype was observed at least ten times. The chain uses TRBV29-1 and TRBJ2-7; the D gene is possibly TRBD1 (5 bases). The germline V gene encodes CDR1 SQVTM and CDR2 ANQGSEA. Trimming removed 6 bases at V and 2 bases at J, with 11 bases between. The CDR3 covers 12 residues. CDR3 in amino acids: CSVETDTYEQYF. DNA of the CDR3: TGCAGCGTCGAGACAGATACCTACGAGCAGTACTTC.

This clonotype was seen many times. The chain employs TRBV7-6 and TRBJ1-1; 7 positions agree with TRBD1. The V and J ends lost 2 bases and 6 bases, in that order; junction bases with no gene match: 3. Germline values: CDR1 SGHVS, CDR2 FNYEAQ. The CDR3 has 13 amino acids. The CDR3 loop is CASSLTGASEAFF. In nucleotides, the CDR3 is TGTGCCAGCAGCTTAACAGGGGCCTCTGAAGCTTTCTTT.

This clonotype was observed many times. The chain has TRBV12-3 or TRBV12-4 and TRBJ2-5, with TRBD1 matching 8 bases. The ends lost 6 bases at V and 1 base at J; junction bases unmatched: 7. The CDR3 has 15 amino acids. The CDR3 coding sequence is TGTGCCAGCAGCTGGACAGGGCCTACCCAAGAGACCCAGTACTTC. Encoded protein: CASSWTGPTQETQYF.

This clonotype was observed many times. CDR3 amino acids: CATAQGVDGYTF. As DNA, the CDR3 is TGTGCCACCGCGCAGGGGGTGGATGGCTACACCTTC. The chain has TRBV24-1 and TRBJ1-2; TRBD1 agrees at 7 bases. V shed 9 bases, J shed 6 bases, and the junction held 6 bases outside the gene matches. Germline V gives CDR1 KGHDR, CDR2 SFDVKD. This CDR3 is built from 12 residues.

The chain carries TRBV5-8 and TRBJ2-5; D might be TRBD1 (6 bases). V lost 4 bases and J lost 3, with 13 bases in between. The CDR3 loop spans 14 amino acids. From germline, CDR1 is SGHTS and CDR2 YDEGEE. CDR3 nucleotide sequence: TGTGCCAGCAGCCGTGCAGGGGTGAAAGAGACCCAGTACTTC. Translation: CASSRAGVKETQYF.

This clonotype occurred many times. V is TRBV18 and J is TRBJ2-1; 9 nucleotides align to TRBD2. The trim removed 6 bases at V and 0 bases at J, leaving 0 bases unmatched. CDR1 is KGHSH and CDR2 is LQKENI in the germline V gene. This CDR3 contains 14 residues. CDR3 coding DNA: TGTGCCAGCTCGGGACTAGCCTCCTACAATGAGCAGTTCTTC. It translates to CASSGLASYNEQFF.

Ten or more counts support this clonotype. CDR3 DNA: TGTGCCAGCAGGCCCGGCGGGGCTGACAATCAGCCCCAGCATTTT. It is translated as CASRPGGADNQPQHF. The V gene is TRBV6-2 or TRBV6-3, the J gene TRBJ1-5, with D maybe TRBD1 (5 bases). The germline V gene has CDR1 MNHEY and CDR2 SVGEGT. The CDR3 extends over 15 amino acids. The V gene lost 6 bases and the J gene lost 3 bases, with 15 bases spanning the gap.

This clonotype was seen many times. The J gene is TRBJ1-3, the V gene TRBV18, with D uncertain. Trimming removed 2 bases at V and 2 bases at J, with 13 bases between. The CDR3 is 16 amino acids. CDR1 is KGHSH and CDR2 is LQKENI in the germline V gene. The CDR3 reads CASSPDGGPTGNTIYF. CDR3 in DNA: TGTGCCAGCTCACCAGACGGCGGACCTACTGGAAACACCATATATTTT.

This clonotype appeared a few times. V gene TRBV6-2 or TRBV6-3 combines with J gene TRBJ1-2; D gene unclear. Germline assignment: CDR1 MNHEY and CDR2 SVGEGT. V lost 4 bases to trimming and J lost 4 bases, with 10 bases between them. This CDR3 contains 13 residues. CDR3 in amino acids: CASSSGPRYGYTF. CDR3 coding DNA: TGTGCCAGCAGTTCCGGGCCCCGCTATGGCTACACCTTC.

The chain is built from TRBV4-2 and TRBJ2-3, with D tentatively TRBD2 (7 bases). Trimming pared 4 bases from V and 4 bases from J, leaving 21 bases between. Germline lookup yields CDR1 LGHNA and CDR2 YNFKEQ. The CDR3 is made up of 17 amino acids. CDR3 DNA sequence: TGTGCCAGCAGCCCCACCGTGGGAGGGGGGGGCCCAGATACGCAGTATTTT. It is translated as CASSPTVGGGGPDTQYF.

The chain joins TRBV7-2 to TRBJ2-1; the match to TRBD2 covers 7 bases. The J segment lost 9 bases and the V segment lost 5 bases, leaving 10 bases of the junction unmatched. Per germline, CDR1 SGHTA and CDR2 FQGNSA. The length of the CDR3 is 14 residues. The CDR3 sequence is CASSIAYGRSEQFF. CDR3 in DNA: TGTGCCAGCAGCATCGCCTACGGGAGGAGTGAGCAGTTCTTC. Variable domain in full (rest from reference TRBV7-2 and TRBJ2-1): GAGVSQSPSNKVTEKGKDVELRCDPISGHTALYWYRQSLGQGLEFLIYFQGNSAPDKSGLPSDRFSAERTGGSVSTLTIQRTQQEDSAVYLCASSIAYGRSEQFFGPGTRLTVL.

This clonotype was seen repeatedly, ten times or more. The V and J genes are TRBV4-3 and TRBJ2-1; 10 positions agree with TRBD2. Per the germline V gene, CDR1 is LGHNA and CDR2 is YSLEER. The CDR3 length is 16 residues. J was trimmed by 0 bases and V by 6 bases; bases with no gene match: 5. CDR3 in DNA: TGCGCCAGCAGTCCCAGACTAGCGGGCTCCTACAATGAGCAGTTCTTC. This translates into CASSPRLAGSYNEQFF.

The V call is TRBV4-2, the J call TRBJ1-1; 11 bases are a match to TRBD1. Losses at the gene ends were 0 bases for V and 10 bases for J; bases not matched to a gene: 4. The CDR3 length is 14 residues. Per germline, CDR1 LGHNA and CDR2 YNFKEQ. Here the CDR3 reads CASSQELGTGGAFF. Written as DNA, the CDR3 is TGTGCCAGCAGCCAAGAATTAGGGACAGGGGGAGCTTTCTTT.

This clonotype was picked up many times. J is TRBJ1-2 and V is TRBV20-1; TRBD1 agrees at 8 bases. The CDR3 consists of 13 residues. In germline, CDR1 is DFQATT, CDR2 SNEGSKA (reference sequence). V trimming: 3 bases; J trimming: 1 base; junction bases outside the gene matches: 1. CDR3 region: CSARDRVNYGYTF. CDR3 bases: TGCAGTGCTAGGGACAGGGTTAACTATGGCTACACCTTC.

The table lists this clonotype with a few counts. This sequence joins TRBV6-2 or TRBV6-3 and TRBJ1-6; 8 positions agree with TRBD1. Germline V gene lookup returns CDR1 MNHEY and CDR2 SVGEGT. This CDR3 is 15 amino acids long. The junction had 6 bases not matched to a gene; V was cut back by 5 bases and J by 6 bases. The CDR3 protein is CASSLRDRGNSPLHF. CDR3 nucleotides: TGTGCCAGCAGTCTCCGAGACAGGGGTAATTCACCCCTCCACTTT.

This clonotype was seen more than once but under ten times. The chain is built from TRBV11-2 and TRBJ2-1; D might be TRBD1 (5 bases). With 5 bases removed from V and 6 bases from J, the gap between germline ends came to 14 bases. Germline V gives CDR1 SGHAT, CDR2 FQNNGV. The CDR3 runs to 14 residues. The CDR3 DNA sequence: TGTGCCAGCAGCCCTGGGGCCAGACTCAATGAGCAGTTCTTC. This sequence encodes CASSPGARLNEQFF.

This clonotype was detected many times. This chain links TRBV7-2 with TRBJ1-5; D not certain. This CDR3 contains 13 residues. Germline assignment: CDR1 SGHTA and CDR2 FQGNSA. V was clipped by 2 bases and J by 6 bases, with 8 bases between them. The CDR3 spells CASSLIRGQPQHF. The CDR3 nucleotides are TGTGCCAGCAGCTTAATTCGGGGTCAGCCCCAGCATTTT. The full variable domain, in which reference TRBV7-2 and TRBJ1-5 provide the parts outside the CDR3, is GAGVSQSPSNKVTEKGKDVELRCDPISGHTALYWYRQSLGQGLEFLIYFQGNSAPDKSGLPSDRFSAERTGGSVSTLTIQRTQQEDSAVYLCASSLIRGQPQHFGDGTRLSIL.

The genes are TRBV29-1 and TRBJ1-1; TRBD1 might be the D (6 bases). The CDR3 has 13 residues. CDR1 SQVTM and CDR2 ANQGSEA come from the germline V gene. Between the trimmed V and J ends, which lost 6 bases and 0 bases, there was a span of 11 bases. In DNA form, the CDR3 reads TGCAGCGTGGAGAGGGGGATGAACACTGAAGCTTTCTTT. This sequence encodes CSVERGMNTEAFF.

This clonotype was counted at least ten times. This chain links TRBV7-6 with TRBJ2-1, with 8 bases that match TRBD1. The junction had 6 bases not matched to a gene; V was cut back by 6 bases and J by 8 bases. Germline V gene sequence: CDR1 SGHVS, CDR2 FNYEAQ. The CDR3 length is 13 residues. CDR3 in amino acids: CASRAGGRDEQFF. CDR3 in DNA: TGTGCCAGCAGAGCAGGGGGCCGGGATGAGCAGTTCTTC.

The V call is TRBV29-1, the J call TRBJ2-3; the match to TRBD2 covers 7 bases. The germline V gene encodes CDR1 SQVTM and CDR2 ANQGSEA. The V and J ends lost 7 bases and 5 bases, in that order; junction bases with no gene match: 6. The CDR3 is 12 residues long. CDR3 in amino acids: CSGTRVIDTQYF. Written as DNA, the CDR3 is TGCAGCGGGACTAGAGTGATAGATACGCAGTATTTT.

This clonotype was seen many times. The chain recombines TRBV5-1 with TRBJ1-2, with TRBD1 identical over 8 bases. With V trimmed by 4 bases and J by 4 bases, 15 bases remained unmatched. In germline, CDR1 is SGHRS, CDR2 YFSETQ. This CDR3 spans 17 amino acids. CDR3 sequence: CASSQGTGGLRSYGYTF. In DNA form, the CDR3 reads TGCGCCAGCAGCCAGGGGACAGGCGGCTTGAGGTCCTATGGCTACACCTTC.

The rearrangement links TRBV27 to TRBJ2-2; D might be TRBD1 (5 bases). Germline V gene lookup returns CDR1 MNHEY and CDR2 SMNVEV (reference sequence). V lost 3 bases to trimming and J lost 4 bases, with 9 bases between them. This CDR3 spans 14 amino acids. The CDR3 loop reads CASSFRVGTGELFF. The CDR3 DNA sequence: TGTGCCAGCAGTTTCAGGGTTGGCACCGGGGAGCTGTTTTTT.

This clonotype occurred many times. V usage is TRBV20-1 and J usage is TRBJ2-7; D unresolved. The CDR3 covers 14 residues. Germline lookup yields CDR1 DFQATT and CDR2 SNEGSKA (reference sequence). The V end lost 0 bases, the J end lost 3 bases, and 12 bases lay between the germline ends. This chain's CDR3 is CSAREGNSFYEQYF. The CDR3 DNA reads TGCAGTGCTAGAGAGGGGAACAGCTTCTACGAGCAGTACTTC.